The present entry profiles one TCR beta chain with its context. Its antigen is currently unknown. This entry comes from a study of T cells after yellow fever vaccination. General study points: Once the booster was given, most primary-vaccination clones reappeared, at just over 95% for CD4 and roughly 90% for CD8.

The germline V gene has CDR1 SGHVS and CDR2 FNYEAQ. V dropped 5 bases and J dropped 2 bases, with 16 bases sitting between them. The CDR3 is made up of 15 amino acids. Conversion of TCR transcripts into cDNA relied on 5'RACE template switching, which added a universal primer site and UMIs. TCRdb passed the 5' RACE reads through MiXCR, listing each CDR3 protein once. The data contain a few hundred thousand distinct CDR3 sequences, 6.5% to 7.5% of them singletons. Sample: CD4+ T cells sorted from PBMCs, taken on the day of the yellow fever booster vaccination. This chain uses TRBV7-6 with TRBJ2-7; the D gene is possibly TRBD1 (5 bases). This clonotype was obtained from a man aged 25-45 years who received the YFV17D yellow fever vaccine. DNA for the CDR3: TGTGCCAGCAGCGCAATAGGGCAGGGTCCCTACGAGCAGTACTTC. Amino acids: CASSAIGQGPYEQYF.